Listed below are T cell receptor beta chains from one sample, sequenced in a study of T-cell memory formation after mild COVID-19. Each CDR3 protein is one row after TCRdb ran MiXCR on the 5' RACE reads. The sample records a few hundred thousand distinct CDR3 sequences, roughly 21% being singletons. The sequenced material came from PBMCs or a T cell subset sorted from them (not recorded which). All receptors come from an adult woman who had mild COVID-19 (a few samples of this study predate the infection). Cell type and time point are not known. The CDR3 runs from the conserved cysteine through the conserved F or W. The D gene is left open where the match is weak. A row's size may be missing; if present it is once, few, many or a size class.

j_gene	v_gene	abundance	d_gene	CDR3aa	CDR3nt
TRBJ2-1	TRBV6-2/TRBV6-3	few	TRBD2	CASSYSSGGWREQFF	TGTGCCAGCAGTTACTCCTCGGGAGGGTGGCGTGAGCAGTTCTTC
TRBJ2-5	TRBV7-8	-	TRBD2	CASSGLGLAGETQYF	TGTGCCAGCAGCGGGCTGGGACTAGCGGGTGAGACCCAGTACTTC
TRBJ2-5	TRBV9	-	TRBD2	CASSAGGNKKETQYF	TGTGCCAGCAGCGCGGGAGGAAACAAAAAAGAGACCCAGTACTTC
TRBJ1-5	TRBV19	-	-	CASSRGLGQPQHF	TGTGCCAGTAGTCGGGGATTAGGTCAGCCCCAGCATTTT
TRBJ2-1	TRBV20-1	few	-	CSASSPAPWYNEQFF	TGCAGTGCTAGTAGTCCGGCTCCCTGGTACAATGAGCAGTTCTTC
TRBJ2-1	TRBV20-1	-	TRBD1	CSASGTGDYNEQFF	TGCAGTGCATCCGGGACAGGAGACTACAATGAGCAGTTCTTC
TRBJ2-1	TRBV12-3/TRBV12-4	few	TRBD2	CASSHASGSHEQFF	TGTGCCAGCAGTCACGCTAGCGGGAGTCATGAGCAGTTCTTC
TRBJ1-3	TRBV9	few	TRBD1	CASSGGQGRPGNTIYF	TGTGCCAGCAGCGGCGGACAGGGGAGGCCTGGAAACACCATATATTTT
TRBJ2-3	TRBV2	few	TRBD2	CASRGSSGGTDTQYF	TGTGCCAGCAGGGGGAGTAGCGGGGGCACAGATACGCAGTATTTT
TRBJ2-7	TRBV9	few	-	CASSIHAGEQYF	TGTGCCAGCAGCATCCACGCGGGGGAGCAGTACTTC
TRBJ2-1	TRBV6-5	-	-	CASSPGLLGNNEQFF	TGTGCCAGCAGTCCCGGACTCCTGGGGAACAATGAGCAGTTCTTC
TRBJ2-7	TRBV12-3/TRBV12-4	few	TRBD2	CASRLIRTSGSYEQYF	TGTGCCAGCAGACTGATCAGAACTAGCGGGTCCTACGAGCAGTACTTC
TRBJ2-1	TRBV3-1	many	-	CASTPLRGNNEQFF	TGTGCCAGCACCCCGTTACGGGGAAACAATGAGCAGTTCTTC
TRBJ2-7	TRBV29-1	few	TRBD1	CSVSQGGAYEQYF	TGCAGCGTTTCACAGGGGGGAGCCTACGAGCAGTACTTC
TRBJ2-7	TRBV11-2	-	TRBD1	CASSLDEGQGIYEQYF	TGTGCCAGCAGCTTAGATGAGGGACAGGGGATCTACGAGCAGTACTTC
TRBJ1-2	TRBV20-1	-	TRBD1	CSVPGQGSYGYTF	TGCAGTGTCCCGGGACAGGGGAGCTATGGCTACACCTTC
TRBJ1-2	TRBV11-2	-	TRBD1	CASSLGQSSNYGYTF	TGTGCCAGCAGCTTGGGACAGTCGTCTAACTATGGCTACACCTTC
TRBJ1-2	TRBV28	-	-	CASRVNGERGYTF	TGTGCCAGCAGAGTAAATGGGGAGCGTGGCTACACCTTC
TRBJ2-7	TRBV18	-	-	CASSPQNRAYEQYF	TGTGCCAGCTCACCACAGAACAGGGCCTACGAGCAGTACTTC
TRBJ2-5	TRBV25-1	-	-	CASLAETQYF	TGTGCCAGCCTGGCGGAGACCCAGTACTTC
TRBJ2-1	TRBV29-1	few	-	CSVDIQGPYNEQFF	TGCAGCGTTGATATTCAGGGCCCCTACAATGAGCAGTTCTTC
TRBJ2-7	TRBV12-3/TRBV12-4	many	-	CASGKGVGYEQYF	TGTGCCAGCGGGAAGGGGGTTGGCTACGAGCAGTACTTC
TRBJ2-3	TRBV5-1	-	-	CASSPDSGPGDTQYF	TGCGCCAGCAGCCCGGACTCCGGACCGGGAGATACGCAGTATTTT
TRBJ2-1	TRBV10-3	few	TRBD1	CAISERKTGAGYEQFF	TGTGCCATCAGTGAGCGGAAGACAGGGGCTGGCTATGAGCAGTTCTTC
TRBJ2-7	TRBV6-1	-	TRBD2	CASSELTSGSSGEQYF	TGTGCCAGCAGTGAATTAACTAGCGGGAGCTCCGGCGAGCAGTACTTC
TRBJ2-1	TRBV7-2	-	TRBD1	CASSTRQGAAYNEQFF	TGTGCCAGCAGCACCCGACAGGGGGCGGCCTACAATGAGCAGTTCTTC
TRBJ2-1	TRBV10-3	few	-	CAISESKLRLQDNEQFF	TGTGCCATCAGTGAGTCGAAGCTACGCCTTCAGGACAATGAGCAGTTCTTC
TRBJ2-5	TRBV7-9	-	-	CASSFSIQETQYF	TGTGCCAGCAGCTTTTCTATTCAAGAGACCCAGTACTTC
TRBJ2-1	TRBV6-5	-	TRBD2	CASSLGGARYNEQFF	TGTGCCAGCAGCCTCGGGGGGGCGAGGTACAATGAGCAGTTCTTC
TRBJ2-3	TRBV7-6	-	-	CASSSEPGLTDTQYF	TGTGCCAGCAGCTCCGAGCCTGGGCTCACAGATACGCAGTATTTT
TRBJ1-5	TRBV5-5	few	-	CASSLQLGGNQPQHF	TGTGCCAGCAGCTTGCAGTTGGGCGGCAATCAGCCCCAGCATTTT
TRBJ2-7	TRBV9	-	-	CASSVDGTSSYEQYF	TGTGCCAGCAGCGTAGACGGGACGAGCTCCTACGAGCAGTACTTC
TRBJ2-7	TRBV27	many	-	CASSSLDAVSYEQYF	TGTGCCAGCAGTTCCCTAGATGCGGTGTCCTACGAGCAGTACTTC
TRBJ2-1	TRBV4-1	-	-	CASSQVFGIRSNEQFF	TGCGCCAGCAGCCAAGTTTTTGGGATTCGAAGTAATGAGCAGTTCTTC
TRBJ2-1	TRBV7-9	-	TRBD1	CASTSGTGVINEQFF	TGTGCCAGCACCTCCGGGACAGGAGTGATAAATGAGCAGTTCTTC
TRBJ2-5	TRBV20-1	-	TRBD1	CSARGQGIETQYF	TGCAGTGCTAGAGGACAGGGGATAGAGACCCAGTACTTC
TRBJ2-5	TRBV4-1	-	-	CASSPDRLGTDRETQYF	TGCGCCAGCAGCCCCGACCGCCTGGGAACTGACAGGGAGACCCAGTACTTC
TRBJ2-3	TRBV12-3/TRBV12-4	-	TRBD2	CASTRDESGGSTDTQYF	TGTGCCAGCACCAGAGACGAGAGCGGGGGAAGCACAGATACGCAGTATTTT
TRBJ1-1	TRBV5-6	-	TRBD1	CASSRDRGRPGTEAFF	TGTGCCAGCAGCCGGGACAGGGGGCGTCCGGGCACTGAAGCTTTCTTT
TRBJ2-1	TRBV5-1	many	-	CASSLVTYNEQFF	TGCGCCAGCAGCCTCGTGACGTACAATGAGCAGTTCTTC
TRBJ2-2	TRBV11-2	-	-	CASSQLRENTGELFF	TGTGCCAGCAGCCAACTTAGGGAGAACACCGGGGAGCTGTTTTTT
TRBJ1-2	TRBV4-1	-	TRBD1	CASSQASRDRGGYTF	TGCGCCAGCAGCCAAGCGAGCCGGGACAGGGGAGGCTACACCTTC
TRBJ2-3	TRBV27	few	TRBD1	CASRPGTGRADTQYF	TGTGCCAGCAGGCCCGGGACAGGGAGGGCAGATACGCAGTATTTT
TRBJ1-5	TRBV12-3/TRBV12-4	few	-	CASSSGSQPQHF	TGTGCCAGCAGTTCCGGTAGTCAGCCCCAGCATTTT
TRBJ2-3	TRBV7-3	-	TRBD2	CASSFLGLAGAESTDTQYF	TGTGCCAGCAGCTTCTTGGGACTAGCGGGTGCCGAGAGCACAGATACGCAGTATTTT
TRBJ2-1	TRBV20-1	many	TRBD2	CSARGLAGSNEQFF	TGCAGTGCTAGAGGACTAGCGGGGTCCAATGAGCAGTTCTTC
TRBJ2-2	TRBV5-1	few	TRBD1	CASSLVQGASTGELFF	TGCGCCAGCAGCTTGGTTCAGGGGGCGAGCACCGGGGAGCTGTTTTTT
TRBJ2-6	TRBV12-3/TRBV12-4	-	TRBD1	CASSSPIGTGLISGANVLTF	TGTGCCAGCAGCTCCCCAATCGGGACAGGACTTATCTCTGGGGCCAACGTCCTGACTTTC
TRBJ2-3	TRBV11-3	few	-	CASSSRTGVEGTDTQYF	TGTGCCAGCAGCTCAAGGACTGGGGTAGAGGGCACAGATACGCAGTATTTT
TRBJ2-1	TRBV20-1	-	-	CSARPRRSAGRSGGYEQFF	TGCAGTGCTAGACCCCGCAGGAGCGCGGGCAGGTCCGGCGGGTATGAGCAGTTCTTC
TRBJ2-7	TRBV29-1	-	TRBD2	CSVSGEGLVYEQYF	TGCAGCGTTTCGGGGGAGGGCCTAGTCTACGAGCAGTACTTC
TRBJ2-1	TRBV29-1	-	TRBD2	CSETSGGANEQFF	TGCAGTGAGACTAGCGGGGGTGCAAATGAGCAGTTCTTC